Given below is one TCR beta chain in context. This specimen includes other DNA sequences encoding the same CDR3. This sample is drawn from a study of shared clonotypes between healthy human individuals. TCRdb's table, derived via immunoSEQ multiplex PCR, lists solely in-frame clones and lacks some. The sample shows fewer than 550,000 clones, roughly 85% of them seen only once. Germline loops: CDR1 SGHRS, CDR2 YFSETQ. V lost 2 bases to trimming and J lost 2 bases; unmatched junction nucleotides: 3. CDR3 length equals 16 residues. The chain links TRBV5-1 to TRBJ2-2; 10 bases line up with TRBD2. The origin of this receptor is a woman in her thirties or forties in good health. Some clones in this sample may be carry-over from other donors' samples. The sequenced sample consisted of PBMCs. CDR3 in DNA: TGCGCCAGCAGCTTCTTAGCGGGAGGCAACACCGGGGAGCTGTTTTTT. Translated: CASSFLAGGNTGELFF.